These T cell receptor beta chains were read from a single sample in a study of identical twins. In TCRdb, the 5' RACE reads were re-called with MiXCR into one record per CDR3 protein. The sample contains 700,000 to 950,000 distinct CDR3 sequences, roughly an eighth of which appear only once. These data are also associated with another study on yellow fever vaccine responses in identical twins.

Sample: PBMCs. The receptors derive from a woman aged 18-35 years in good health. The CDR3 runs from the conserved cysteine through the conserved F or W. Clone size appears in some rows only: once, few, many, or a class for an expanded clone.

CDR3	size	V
CSARSTGSYNSPLHF	.	TRBV20-1
CASSPLTSRTGELFF	few	TRBV18
CASTAGFWTEAFF	few	TRBV6-2/TRBV6-3
CSAGGDNNYNEQFF	few	TRBV29-1
CSAYQPSKLAASTDTQYF	many	TRBV20-1
CASSLQGGGGTEAFF	few	TRBV5-1
CASSLPGTGYEQYF	.	TRBV4-1
CASSQRAGGLNTEAFF	few	TRBV4-1
CASRSAANNEQFF	few	TRBV2
CASSFSSQGMYPREQFF	.	TRBV11-3
CASSLVPLAGMETQYF	few	TRBV11-2
CSVGQGADTQYF	.	TRBV29-1
CASSLVGTRLIRISSYNEQFF	.	TRBV7-6
CASSLSVAGTDTQYF	few	TRBV5-1
CASSRGVWGPETQYF	.	TRBV5-6
CSVDDNTDTQYF	many	TRBV29-1
CATSDFNREDTYNEQFF	.	TRBV24-1
CASSFHGLAGKETQYF	.	TRBV5-4
CASSQDVRTSGRCSF	.	TRBV3-1
CATSRTRTDSYNEQFF	few	TRBV15
CASSYLLTGYNSPLHF	few	TRBV6-5
CASSQARRGVGMSTEAFF	.	TRBV14
CASSEQASGNTIYF	.	TRBV10-2
CASSLYRDNQPQHF	few	TRBV28
CSARDTTEINSNQPQHF	.	TRBV20-1
CSARDRRIAGGYEQYF	few	TRBV20-1
CASSLGTSGQTQYF	many	TRBV28
CASSVAASQSYGYTF	.	TRBV9
CSVVSRGAKFSSYNEQFF	many	TRBV29-1
CASASGEGGYGYTF	.	TRBV5-1
CASSHQGLARYEQYF	.	TRBV3-1
CASSLKGGGDYEQYF	.	TRBV12-3/TRBV12-4
CASSPRGVNTGELFF	many	TRBV12-3/TRBV12-4
CATSDVGITDTQYF	many	TRBV24-1
CSARDGTSDSSYEQYF	many	TRBV20-1
CASSPGLAGKETQYF	few	TRBV5-1
CASSRDGTSENTIYF	once	TRBV12-3/TRBV12-4
CASRRGRAEQYF	few	TRBV6-1
CASEGTSGVGGELFF	.	TRBV2
CASSLEGLAGRATDTQYF	.	TRBV11-1